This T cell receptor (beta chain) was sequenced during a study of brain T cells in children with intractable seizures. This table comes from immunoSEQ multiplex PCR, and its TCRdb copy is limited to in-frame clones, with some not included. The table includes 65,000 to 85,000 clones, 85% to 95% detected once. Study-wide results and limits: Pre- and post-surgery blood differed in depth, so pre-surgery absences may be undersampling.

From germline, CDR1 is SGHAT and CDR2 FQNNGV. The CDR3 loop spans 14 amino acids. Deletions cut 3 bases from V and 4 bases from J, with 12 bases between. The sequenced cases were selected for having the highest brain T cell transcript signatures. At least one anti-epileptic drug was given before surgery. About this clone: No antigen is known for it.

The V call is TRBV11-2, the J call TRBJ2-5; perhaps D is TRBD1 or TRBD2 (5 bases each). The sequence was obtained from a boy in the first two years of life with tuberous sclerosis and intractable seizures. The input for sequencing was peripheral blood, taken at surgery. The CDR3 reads CASSFGAFGETQYF. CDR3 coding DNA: TGTGCCAGCAGCTTCGGGGCCTTCGGAGAGACCCAGTACTTC.